This T cell receptor beta chain was identified during a study of blood T cell repertoires in COVID-19. Background on the study: Some COVID-19 samples were acute and others convalescent; all came from the United States, Italy and Spain.

Original processing notes: Amplification from reference gene primers served as the basis for estimated nucleated cell counts. Assay: immunoSEQ multiplex PCR; the TCRdb copy retains only in-frame clones and omits some. V and J calls and clone size are copied from that table; D and trimming were computed from the DNA. The table includes hundreds of thousands of clones, around 85% detected once. Clinical history reported by participants formed the basis on which cohorts were assigned. This CDR3 region has 13 residues. V shed 4 bases and J shed 2 bases, with 6 bases lying between them. Material: PBMCs or T cells enriched from blood (not recorded which). This TCR derives from a woman in her twenties or thirties who had been exposed to COVID-19. This chain connects TRBV12-3 or TRBV12-4 to TRBJ1-3; D might be TRBD1 (6 bases). Here the CDR3 reads CASSWGPGNTIYF. CDR3 DNA sequence: TGTGCCAGCAGTTGGGGGCCTGGAAACACCATATATTTT.